The 24 T cell receptor beta chains reported below all come from one sample, sequenced in a study of blood T cell repertoires in COVID-19. The assay was immunoSEQ multiplex PCR, and TCRdb's table has in-frame clones only and misses some. The sample lists about 130,000 clones, about 90% occurring once. Specimen: peripheral blood. The receptors derive from a woman aged 55-69 years with acute or convalescent COVID-19.

This clone came up once. The V call is TRBV12-3 or TRBV12-4, the J call TRBJ1-5, with a tentative D call TRBD1 (5 bases). The germline V and J ends were trimmed by 5 bases and 4 bases, with 9 bases remaining between them. The CDR3 extends over 13 amino acids. The CDR3 DNA follows: TGTGCCAGCAGTCAGGGTAGAAATCAGCCCCAGCATTTT. Translating it yields CASSQGRNQPQHF.

CDR3 in DNA: TGTGCCAGCAGTCCCGATGCACCGAGGGAGCAGTACTTC. Protein sequence: CASSPDAPREQYF. The chain is built from TRBV6-5 and TRBJ2-7, with unresolved D. Trimming left V 5 bases short and J 7 bases short, with 15 bases between. CDR3 length: 13 amino acids. The germline CDR1 and CDR2 sequences are MNHEY and SVGAGI.

This clone has a single count. The genes are TRBV3-1 (or the pseudogene TRBV3-2) and TRBJ2-3; 9 nucleotides align to TRBD2. CDR3 size: 14 residues. With V trimmed by 5 bases and J by 4 bases, 4 bases remained unmatched. CDR1 and CDR2 from the germline V gene are LGHDT and YNNKEL (reference sequence). The CDR3 sequence: CASSSSGIPDTQYF. The CDR3 bases are TGTGCCAGCAGCTCTAGCGGGATACCAGATACGCAGTATTTT.

The chain carries TRBV10-3 and TRBJ2-1, with 8 nucleotides matching TRBD2. The CDR3 is 16 amino acids. In germline, CDR1 is ENHRY, CDR2 SYGVKD. J was trimmed by 5 bases and V by 5 bases; bases with no gene match: 11. The CDR3 DNA is TGTGCCATCAGTTGGGGCTGGACTAGCAGGAACAATGAGCAGTTCTTC. As protein: CAISWGWTSRNNEQFF.

The genes are TRBV3-1 (or the pseudogene TRBV3-2) and TRBJ2-1, with D uncertain. Trimming stripped 3 bases from V and 9 bases from J, with 9 bases between. The CDR3 totals 12 residues. The germline gives CDR1 LGHDT, CDR2 YNNKEL (reference sequence). DNA for the CDR3: TGTGCCAGCAGCCACTCCAGTACTGAGCAGTTCTTC. It yields the protein CASSHSSTEQFF.

The count of this clone is one. The CDR3 sequence: CASSLNRGTEYF. CDR3 in DNA: TGTGCCAGCAGTTTAAACAGGGGAACGGAGTACTTC. The gene calls are TRBV12-3 or TRBV12-4 and TRBJ2-7, with 7 bases aligning to TRBD1. The CDR3 sequence is 12 residues long. With 2 bases clipped from V and 11 bases from J, the junction kept 6 bases outside the gene matches.

The V call is TRBV5-1, the J call TRBJ1-6; TRBD1 matches 8 bases. The CDR3 runs to 19 residues. Germline-derived CDR1 and CDR2 are SGHRS and YFSETQ. Germline trimming cut 3 bases from V and 3 bases from J; bases unmatched to any gene: 14. The CDR3 sequence is CASSWTGSSHGGYNSPLHF. CDR3 bases: TGCGCCAGCAGCTGGACAGGGTCTTCTCACGGGGGCTATAATTCACCCCTCCACTTT.

This clone was picked up one time. The chain recombines TRBV29-1 with TRBJ2-1, with TRBD2 matching over 7 bases. Unmatched junction bases numbered 6, after V lost 5 bases and J lost 2 bases. The CDR3 is 14 amino acids. Germline values: CDR1 SQVTM, CDR2 ANQGSEA. The CDR3 here is CSVRAGRTYNEQFF. The CDR3 region has the DNA TGCAGCGTTAGAGCGGGACGGACCTACAATGAGCAGTTCTTC.

This clone is a singleton in its sample. The chain joins TRBV18 to TRBJ1-5; 8 bases are a match to TRBD1. The trim removed 3 bases at V and 3 bases at J, leaving 16 bases unmatched. There are 19 residues in the CDR3. Germline V lookup: CDR1 KGHSH, CDR2 LQKENI. The CDR3 is CASSPLAPQGAAANQPQHF. The CDR3 coding sequence is TGTGCCAGCTCACCTCTAGCGCCCCAGGGGGCAGCGGCCAATCAGCCCCAGCATTTT.

The gene calls are TRBV7-8 and TRBJ1-1; D gene ambiguous. The CDR3 consists of 15 residues. V lost 4 bases to trimming and J lost 1 base, with 13 bases between them. The germline CDR1 and CDR2 sequences are SGHVS and FQNEAQ. DNA for the CDR3: TGTGCCAGCAGCTCCAGGAGGATTTCGAACACTGAAGCTTTCTTT. Translated: CASSSRRISNTEAFF.

The chain's CDR3 is CASDSGGSTDTQYF. CDR3 bases: TGTGCCAGTGACTCGGGGGGTAGCACAGATACGCAGTATTTT. This chain links TRBV19 with TRBJ2-3, with 7 bases identical to TRBD2. Trimming removed 8 bases from V and 0 bases from J; junction bases left unmatched: 5. Germline-derived CDR1 and CDR2 are LNHDA and SQIVND (reference sequence). The CDR3 extends over 14 amino acids. Filled out from reference TRBV19 and TRBJ2-3, the complete variable domain reads DGGITQSPKYLFRKEGQNVTLSCEQNLNHDAMYWYRQDPGQGLRLIYYSQIVNDFQKGDIAEGYSVSREKKESFPLTVTSAQKNPTAFYLCASDSGGSTDTQYFGPGTRLTVL.

This clone was found a few times. The V and J genes are TRBV5-5 and TRBJ1-2, with D possibly being TRBD1 (6 bases). Germline V CDR1 and CDR2: SGHKS, YYEKEE (reference sequence). The CDR3 has 13 amino acids. The V and J ends lost 2 bases and 1 base respectively, with 6 bases between them. This CDR3 is CASSLQGNYGYTF. The DNA of the CDR3 is TGTGCCAGCAGCTTACAGGGTAACTATGGCTACACCTTC.

The chain uses TRBV7-9 and TRBJ1-1, with D perhaps matching TRBD1 (5 bases). Trimming removed 0 bases at V and 4 bases at J, with 15 bases between. The CDR3 runs to 16 residues. From germline, CDR1 is SEHNR and CDR2 FQNEAQ (reference sequence). The CDR3 protein is CASSLALQVRGTEAFF. DNA for the CDR3: TGTGCCAGCAGCTTAGCCTTACAGGTTAGGGGCACTGAAGCTTTCTTT. The whole variable domain, filled in from reference TRBV7-9 and TRBJ1-1, reads DTGVSQNPRHKITKRGQNVTFRCDPISEHNRLYWYRQTLGQGPEFLTYFQNEAQLEKSRLLSDRFSAERPKGSFSTLEIQRTEQGDSAMYLCASSLALQVRGTEAFFGQGTRLTVV.

J is TRBJ1-1 and V is TRBV28, with unresolved D. The germline CDR1 and CDR2 sequences are MDHEN and SYDVKM. The V end was cut by 5 bases, the J end by 0 bases, with 10 bases between. This CDR3 has 14 amino acids. CDR3 in amino acids: CASSPPVVNTEAFF. DNA of the CDR3: TGTGCCAGCAGTCCCCCCGTTGTGAACACTGAAGCTTTCTTT.

This sequence joins TRBV6-4 and TRBJ2-3; tentatively, D is TRBD1 (5 bases). The V end was cut by 0 bases, the J end by 1 base, with 8 bases between. The CDR3 loop spans 15 amino acids. The germline V gene has CDR1 MRHNA and CDR2 SNTAGT. CDR3 residues: CASSDSSRGTDTQYF. The CDR3 DNA reads as TGTGCCAGCAGTGACTCGAGCAGGGGCACAGATACGCAGTATTTT.

This sequence joins TRBV25-1 and TRBJ1-4; possible D gene TRBD1, 6 bases. Germline CDR1 MGHDK, CDR2 SYGVNS. The ends were cut back, 3 bases at V and 8 bases at J, with 13 bases in the middle. This CDR3 spans 14 amino acids. In DNA, the CDR3 is TGTGCCAGCAGTGACCCGGGGGGCCGGGAAAAACTGTTTTTT. Its protein product is CASSDPGGREKLFF.

The V gene is TRBV30, the J gene TRBJ2-2; no reliable D call. The CDR3 runs 15 residues. Per germline, CDR1 GTSNPN and CDR2 SVGIG (reference sequence). With 7 bases removed from V and 1 base from J, the gap between germline ends came to 16 bases. The CDR3 DNA reads as TGTGCCTTCAACGCGATGCGGCGGAACACCGGGGAGCTGTTTTTT. Translated, it gives CAFNAMRRNTGELFF.

CDR3 sequence reads: CASSEAGRGTPYEQYV. The DNA of the CDR3 is TGTGCCAGCAGTGAAGCTGGTCGCGGGACCCCCTACGAGCAGTACGTC. The chain is built from TRBV6-1 and TRBJ2-7; D may be TRBD2 (6 bases). The germline V and J ends were trimmed by 0 bases and 2 bases, with 14 bases remaining between them. There are 16 residues in the CDR3. The germline V gene has CDR1 MNHNS and CDR2 SASEGT.

This clone appeared a single time. The V gene is TRBV6-5, the J gene TRBJ2-3; 11 nucleotides agree with TRBD2. Germline V gene data show CDR1 as MNHEY and CDR2 as SVGAGI. J gave up 2 bases and V 8 bases, and 6 bases lay outside the gene matches. This CDR3 is built from 15 residues. The CDR3 nucleotides are TGTGCCAGCCGGGGACTAGCGGATTACACAGATACGCAGTATTTT. This encodes CASRGLADYTDTQYF.

The chain employs TRBV6-2 or TRBV6-3 and TRBJ2-1; D ambiguous. V was shortened by 4 bases and J by 5 bases, with 6 bases between the two germline ends. This CDR3 region has 12 residues. Germline V gene sequence: CDR1 MNHEY, CDR2 SVGEGT. CDR3 sequence: CASSSPDNEQFF. The CDR3 region has the DNA TGTGCCAGCAGTTCCCCCGACAATGAGCAGTTCTTC.

This chain connects TRBV30 to TRBJ1-6, with D tentatively TRBD1 (6 bases). The CDR3 runs to 14 residues. Germline V lookup: CDR1 GTSNPN, CDR2 SVGIG (reference sequence). With 3 bases removed from V and 7 bases from J, the gap between germline ends came to 13 bases. Here the CDR3 DNA reads TGTGCCTGGAGCCTACAGGGTTTGAATTCACCCCTCCACTTT. Protein sequence: CAWSLQGLNSPLHF.

V usage is TRBV3-1 (or the pseudogene TRBV3-2) and J usage is TRBJ2-5; D is uncertain. The ends were cut back, 1 base at V and 2 bases at J, with 5 bases in the middle. The CDR3 has 13 residues. The germline V gene has CDR1 LGHDT and CDR2 YNNKEL (reference sequence). The chain's CDR3 is CASSQGVQETQYF. CDR3 bases: TGTGCCAGCAGCCAAGGAGTTCAAGAGACCCAGTACTTC.

This clone was seen a handful of times. The rearrangement links TRBV6-4 to TRBJ1-6; no clear D gene. From germline, CDR1 is MRHNA and CDR2 SNTAGT. This CDR3 has 14 residues. V was clipped by 0 bases and J by 7 bases, with 7 bases between them. The CDR3 is CASSDSPGNSPLHF. CDR3 bases: TGTGCCAGCAGTGACTCGCCCGGGAATTCACCCCTCCACTTT.

V usage is TRBV10-3 and J usage is TRBJ2-5, with D maybe TRBD1 (5 bases). The V end lost 2 bases, the J end lost 5 bases, and 15 bases lay between the germline ends. Germline V gene sequence: CDR1 ENHRY, CDR2 SYGVKD. The CDR3 is made up of 15 amino acids. CDR3 DNA: TGTGCCATCAGTGAGACAAGACAGATCTGGGAGACCCAGTACTTC. This encodes CAISETRQIWETQYF.